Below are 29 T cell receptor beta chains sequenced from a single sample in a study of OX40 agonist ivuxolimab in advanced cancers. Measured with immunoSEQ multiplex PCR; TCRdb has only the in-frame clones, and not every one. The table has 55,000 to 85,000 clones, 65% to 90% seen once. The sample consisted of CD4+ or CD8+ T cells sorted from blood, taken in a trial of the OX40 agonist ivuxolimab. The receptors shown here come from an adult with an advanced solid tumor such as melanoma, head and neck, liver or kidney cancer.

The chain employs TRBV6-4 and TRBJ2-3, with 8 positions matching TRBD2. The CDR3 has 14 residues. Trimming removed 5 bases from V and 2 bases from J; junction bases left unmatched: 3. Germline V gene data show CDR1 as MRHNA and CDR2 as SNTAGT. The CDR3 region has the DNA TGTGCCAGCAGTAGCGGGGGATACACAGATACGCAGTATTTT. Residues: CASSSGGYTDTQYF.

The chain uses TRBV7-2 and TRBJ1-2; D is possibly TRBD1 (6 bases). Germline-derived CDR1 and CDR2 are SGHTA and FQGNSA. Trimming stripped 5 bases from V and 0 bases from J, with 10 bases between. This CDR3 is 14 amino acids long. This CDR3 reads CASSQGTTNYGYTF. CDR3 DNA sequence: TGTGCCAGCAGCCAAGGGACAACTAACTATGGCTACACCTTC.

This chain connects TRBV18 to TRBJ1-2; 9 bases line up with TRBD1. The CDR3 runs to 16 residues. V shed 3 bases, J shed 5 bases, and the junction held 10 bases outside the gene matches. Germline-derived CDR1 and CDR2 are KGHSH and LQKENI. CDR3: CASSPNPGQGGYGYTF. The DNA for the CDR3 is TGTGCCAGCTCACCGAATCCGGGACAGGGAGGATATGGCTACACCTTC.

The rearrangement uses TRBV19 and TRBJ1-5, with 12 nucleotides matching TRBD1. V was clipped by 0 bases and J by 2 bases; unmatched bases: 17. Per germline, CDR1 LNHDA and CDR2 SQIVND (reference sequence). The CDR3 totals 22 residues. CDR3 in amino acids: CASSIDTTGTGGLYEGNQPQHF. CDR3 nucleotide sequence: TGTGCCAGTAGTATAGATACAACCGGGACAGGGGGCTTGTATGAGGGCAATCAGCCCCAGCATTTT.

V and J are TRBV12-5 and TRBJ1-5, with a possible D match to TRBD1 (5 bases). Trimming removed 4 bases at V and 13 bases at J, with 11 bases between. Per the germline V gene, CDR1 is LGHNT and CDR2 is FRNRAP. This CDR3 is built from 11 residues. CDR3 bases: TGTGCTAGTGGTTACCTGGACAATCAGCATTTT. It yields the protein CASGYLDNQHF.

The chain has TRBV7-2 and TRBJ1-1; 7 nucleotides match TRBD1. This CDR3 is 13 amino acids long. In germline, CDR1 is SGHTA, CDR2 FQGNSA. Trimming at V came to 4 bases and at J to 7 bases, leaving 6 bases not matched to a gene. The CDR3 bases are TGTGCCAGCAGCTCAAACAGGGGAAGTGAAGCTTTCTTT. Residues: CASSSNRGSEAFF.

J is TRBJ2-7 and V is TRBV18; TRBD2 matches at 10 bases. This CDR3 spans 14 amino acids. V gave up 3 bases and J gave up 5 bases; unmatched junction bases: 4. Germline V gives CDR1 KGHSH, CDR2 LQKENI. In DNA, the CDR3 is TGTGCCAGCTCACCTAGCGGGAGGTCAAACGAGCAGTACTTC. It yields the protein CASSPSGRSNEQYF.

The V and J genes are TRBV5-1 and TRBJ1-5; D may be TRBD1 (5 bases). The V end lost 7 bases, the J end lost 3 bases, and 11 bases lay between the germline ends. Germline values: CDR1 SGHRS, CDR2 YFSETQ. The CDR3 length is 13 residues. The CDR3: CASSAGTNQPQHF. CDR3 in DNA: TGCGCCAGCTCGGCAGGGACCAATCAGCCCCAGCATTTT.

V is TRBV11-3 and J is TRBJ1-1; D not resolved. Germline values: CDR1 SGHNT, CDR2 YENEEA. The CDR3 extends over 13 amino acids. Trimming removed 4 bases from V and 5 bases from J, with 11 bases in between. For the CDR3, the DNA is TGTGCCAGCAGCTCAGGCTTCAGGACTGAAGCTTTCTTT. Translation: CASSSGFRTEAFF.

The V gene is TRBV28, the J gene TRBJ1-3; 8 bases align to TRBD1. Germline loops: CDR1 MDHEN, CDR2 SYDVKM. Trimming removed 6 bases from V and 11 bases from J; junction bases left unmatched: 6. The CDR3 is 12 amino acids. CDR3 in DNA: TGTGCCAGCAGGACAGGGGAGGCCCCCATATATTTT. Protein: CASRTGEAPIYF.

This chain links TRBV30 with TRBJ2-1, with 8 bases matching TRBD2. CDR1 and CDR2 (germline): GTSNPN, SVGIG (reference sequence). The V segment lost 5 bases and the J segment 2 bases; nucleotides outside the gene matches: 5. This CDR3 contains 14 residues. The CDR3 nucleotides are TGTGCCTGGTCCAGCGGGGGAACCTACAATGAGCAGTTCTTC. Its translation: CAWSSGGTYNEQFF.

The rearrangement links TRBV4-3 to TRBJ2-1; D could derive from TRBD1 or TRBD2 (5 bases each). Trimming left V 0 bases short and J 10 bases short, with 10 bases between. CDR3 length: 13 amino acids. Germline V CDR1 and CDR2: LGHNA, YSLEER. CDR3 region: CASSQDSGTEQFF. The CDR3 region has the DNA TGCGCCAGCAGCCAAGATTCCGGGACGGAGCAGTTCTTC.

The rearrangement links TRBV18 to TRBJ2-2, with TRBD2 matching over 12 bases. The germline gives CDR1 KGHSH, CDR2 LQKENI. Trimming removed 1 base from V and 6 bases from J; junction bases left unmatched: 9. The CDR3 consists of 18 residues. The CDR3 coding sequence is TGTGCCAGCTCACCACGGCTAGCGGGAGGGCGGACCGCCGGGGAGCTGTTTTTT. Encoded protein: CASSPRLAGGRTAGELFF.

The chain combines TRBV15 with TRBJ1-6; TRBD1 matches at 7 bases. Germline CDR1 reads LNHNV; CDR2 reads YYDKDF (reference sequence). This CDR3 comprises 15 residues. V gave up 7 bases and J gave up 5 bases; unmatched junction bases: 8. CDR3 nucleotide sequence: TGTGCCACCAAGAGGGGACAGCCTAATAATTCACCCCTCCACTTT. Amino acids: CATKRGQPNNSPLHF.

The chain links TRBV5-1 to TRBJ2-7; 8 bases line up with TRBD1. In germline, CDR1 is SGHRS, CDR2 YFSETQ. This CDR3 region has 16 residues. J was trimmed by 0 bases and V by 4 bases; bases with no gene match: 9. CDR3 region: CASSPTTGVGSYEQYF. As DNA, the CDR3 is TGCGCCAGCAGCCCAACGACAGGGGTAGGCTCCTACGAGCAGTACTTC. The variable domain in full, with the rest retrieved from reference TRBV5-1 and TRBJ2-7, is KAGVTQTPRYLIKTRGQQVTLSCSPISGHRSVSWYQQTPGQGLQFLFEYFSETQRNKGNFPGRFSGRQFSNSRSEMNVSTLELGDSALYLCASSPTTGVGSYEQYFGPGTRLTVT.

CDR3 DNA sequence: TGTGCCACCAGCAGGGGTAACCGAGGGACTGAAGCTTTCTTT. It specifies CATSRGNRGTEAFF. The genes are TRBV15 and TRBJ1-1; D is unresolved. Germline V lookup: CDR1 LNHNV, CDR2 YYDKDF (reference sequence). The CDR3 loop spans 14 amino acids. The germline V and J ends were trimmed by 3 bases and 5 bases, with 13 bases remaining between them.

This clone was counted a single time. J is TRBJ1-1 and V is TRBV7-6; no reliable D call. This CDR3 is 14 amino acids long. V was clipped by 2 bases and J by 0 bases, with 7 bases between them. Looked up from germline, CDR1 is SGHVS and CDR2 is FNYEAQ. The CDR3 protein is CASSLKDLNTEAFF. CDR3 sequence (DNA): TGTGCCAGCAGCTTAAAAGATCTGAACACTGAAGCTTTCTTT.

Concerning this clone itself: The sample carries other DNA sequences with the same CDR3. CDR3 in amino acids: CASSLGSGRASEQYF. CDR3 nucleotide sequence: TGTGCCAGCAGCTTGGGTAGCGGGAGGGCCAGTGAGCAGTACTTC. J is TRBJ2-7 and V is TRBV5-4; 11 bases fit TRBD2. Germline assignment: CDR1 SGHNT and CDR2 YYREEE (reference sequence). The CDR3 extends over 15 amino acids. Trimming took 0 bases from V and 7 from J; bases not matched to a gene: 6.

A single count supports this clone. The CDR3 coding sequence is TGTGCCACCCGGGATAATGAGCAGTTCTTC. Translated, it gives CATRDNEQFF. The rearrangement joins TRBV10-3 to TRBJ2-1; tentative D call: TRBD2 (5 bases). This CDR3 comprises 10 residues. Germline loops: CDR1 ENHRY, CDR2 SYGVKD. The V gene lost 10 bases and the J gene lost 7 bases, with 8 bases spanning the gap.

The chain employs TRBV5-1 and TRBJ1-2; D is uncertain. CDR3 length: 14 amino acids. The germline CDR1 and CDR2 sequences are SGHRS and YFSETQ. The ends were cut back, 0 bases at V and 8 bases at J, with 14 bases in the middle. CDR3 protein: CASSLAEVNSGYTF. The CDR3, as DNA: TGCGCCAGCAGCTTGGCTGAGGTTAATTCAGGCTACACCTTC.

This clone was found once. CDR3 coding DNA: TGCAGCGTTGAGGCGGGACTCCTCACTGAAGCTTTCTTT. This codes for CSVEAGLLTEAFF. V and J are TRBV29-1 and TRBJ1-1; tentatively, D is TRBD1 (5 bases). The germline V gene has CDR1 SQVTM and CDR2 ANQGSEA. This CDR3 contains 13 residues. Trimming took off 3 bases at V and 4 bases at J, with 12 bases between the two ends. The full variable domain, completed using reference TRBV29-1 and TRBJ1-1, is SAVISQKPSRDICQRGTSLTIQCQVDSQVTMMFWYRQQPGQSLTLIATANQGSEATYESGFVIDKFPISRPNLTFSTLTVSNMSPEDSSIYLCSVEAGLLTEAFFGQGTRLTVV.

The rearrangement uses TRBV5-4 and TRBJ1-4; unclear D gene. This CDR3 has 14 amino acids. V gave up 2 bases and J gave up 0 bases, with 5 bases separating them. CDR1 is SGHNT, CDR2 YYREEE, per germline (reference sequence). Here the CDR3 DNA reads TGTGCCAGCAGCTTTTGGGCAACTAATGAAAAACTGTTTTTT. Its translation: CASSFWATNEKLFF.

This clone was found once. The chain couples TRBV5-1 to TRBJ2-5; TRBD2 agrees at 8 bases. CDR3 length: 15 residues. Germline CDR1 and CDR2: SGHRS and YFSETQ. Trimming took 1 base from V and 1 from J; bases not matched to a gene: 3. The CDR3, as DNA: TGCGCCAGCAGCTTGAGCGGGAGTCTCCAAGAGACCCAGTACTTC. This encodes CASSLSGSLQETQYF.

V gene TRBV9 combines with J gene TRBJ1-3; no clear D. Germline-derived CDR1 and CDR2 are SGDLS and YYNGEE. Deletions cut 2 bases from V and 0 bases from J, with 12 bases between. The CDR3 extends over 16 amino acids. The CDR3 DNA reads TGTGCCAGCAGCGTGTCGACGGGGAGCTCTGGAAACACCATATATTTT. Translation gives CASSVSTGSSGNTIYF.

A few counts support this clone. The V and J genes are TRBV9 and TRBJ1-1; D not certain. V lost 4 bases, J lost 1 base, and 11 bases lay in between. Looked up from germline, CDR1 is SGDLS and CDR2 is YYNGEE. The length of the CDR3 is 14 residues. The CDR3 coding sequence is TGTGCCAGCAGCCTCGAAGGGCAGAACACTGAAGCTTTCTTT. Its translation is CASSLEGQNTEAFF.

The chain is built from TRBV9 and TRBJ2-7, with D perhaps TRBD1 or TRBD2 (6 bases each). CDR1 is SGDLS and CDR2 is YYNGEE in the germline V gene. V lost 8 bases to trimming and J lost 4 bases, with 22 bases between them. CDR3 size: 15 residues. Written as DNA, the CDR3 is TGTGCCAGTTCCCCCTTCACGGGGGCCGGGTACGAGCAGTACTTC. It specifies CASSPFTGAGYEQYF.

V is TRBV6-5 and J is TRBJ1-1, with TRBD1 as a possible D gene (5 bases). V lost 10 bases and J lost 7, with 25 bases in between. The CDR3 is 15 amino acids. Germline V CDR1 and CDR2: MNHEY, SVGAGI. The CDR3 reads CATIDGGWKEGEAFF. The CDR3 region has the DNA TGTGCCACCATCGACGGGGGTTGGAAGGAGGGTGAAGCTTTCTTT.

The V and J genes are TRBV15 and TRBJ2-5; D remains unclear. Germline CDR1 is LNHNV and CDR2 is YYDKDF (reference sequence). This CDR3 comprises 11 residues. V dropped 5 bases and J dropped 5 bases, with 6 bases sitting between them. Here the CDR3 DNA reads TGTGCCACCAGCTTGCGGGAGACCCAGTACTTC. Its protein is CATSLRETQYF.

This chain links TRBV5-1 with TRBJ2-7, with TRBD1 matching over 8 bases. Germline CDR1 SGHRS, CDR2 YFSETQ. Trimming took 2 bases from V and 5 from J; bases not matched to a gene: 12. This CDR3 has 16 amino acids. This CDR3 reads CASSFRDPGQGDEQYF. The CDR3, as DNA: TGCGCCAGCAGCTTTCGGGACCCCGGACAGGGCGACGAGCAGTACTTC.